The 18 T cell receptor beta chains below were found in one sample sequenced in a study of CD8 T cells in Susac syndrome. Random hexamers were used to reverse transcribe an amount of roughly 0.5 to 1 ug RNA. One entry per CDR3 protein, called by TCRdb with MiXCR from the immunoSEQ multiplex PCR reads. The repertoire holds about 60,000 distinct CDR3 sequences, with around 94% as singletons. Sequences were obtained from CD8+ T cells from PBMCs. The origin of the receptors is a human donor in good health.

This sequence joins TRBV9 and TRBJ2-3; tentative D call: TRBD2 (7 bases). Germline lookup yields CDR1 SGDLS and CDR2 YYNGEE. The CDR3 covers 19 residues. Between the trimmed V and J ends, which lost 4 bases and 4 bases, there was a span of 28 bases. The DNA for the CDR3 is TGTGCCAGCAGCCCTCTCAACCCACGGGGGGCCATGCGATCAGATACGCAGTATTTT. Translating it yields CASSPLNPRGAMRSDTQYF. The full variable domain, with the rest looked up from reference TRBV9 and TRBJ2-3, is DSGVTQTPKHLITATGQRVTLRCSPRSGDLSVYWYQQSLDQGLQFLIQYYNGEERAKGNILERFSAQQFPDLHSELNLSSLELGDSALYFCASSPLNPRGAMRSDTQYFGPGTRLTVL.

This chain connects TRBV2 to TRBJ2-1; TRBD1 matches 8 bases. The CDR3 spans 13 residues. CDR1 and CDR2 (germline): SNHLY, FYNNEI. V shed 9 bases, J shed 7 bases, and the junction held 8 bases outside the gene matches. CDR3 residues: CAREDRDSNEQFF. Here the CDR3 DNA reads TGTGCCAGGGAGGACAGGGATAGTAATGAGCAGTTCTTC.

This clonotype was counted a single time. The chain joins TRBV6-5 to TRBJ1-2; D not resolved. The germline V gene encodes CDR1 MNHEY and CDR2 SVGAGI. Trimming stripped 3 bases from V and 2 bases from J, with 19 bases between. This CDR3 has 17 residues. The CDR3 protein is CASSYSPDGLGNYGYTF. The CDR3 nucleotides read TGTGCCAGCAGTTATTCTCCCGACGGGTTAGGCAACTATGGCTACACCTTC.

The chain links TRBV9 to TRBJ1-1, with D possibly being TRBD1 (6 bases). V was shortened by 0 bases and J by 4 bases, with 16 bases between the two germline ends. The CDR3 contains 16 residues. CDR1 SGDLS and CDR2 YYNGEE come from the germline V gene. This CDR3 is CASSVVSTGRGTEAFF. The CDR3 nucleotides are TGTGCCAGCAGCGTAGTTAGCACAGGGCGAGGCACTGAAGCTTTCTTT.

The CDR3 protein is CASSMERTGIDEKLFF. CDR3 coding DNA: TGTGCCAGTAGTATGGAACGAACAGGGATCGATGAAAAACTGTTTTTT. The chain combines TRBV19 with TRBJ1-4; weak D call: TRBD1 (6 bases). CDR1 and CDR2 from the germline V gene are LNHDA and SQIVND (reference sequence). This CDR3 has 16 amino acids. Trimming cost V 3 bases and J 6 bases, with 17 bases left between them.

The chain recombines TRBV7-9 with TRBJ1-1, with D unresolved. The CDR3 has 12 residues. CDR1 SEHNR and CDR2 FQNEAQ come from the germline V gene (reference sequence). Trimming shortened V by 3 bases and J by 7 bases, and 9 bases separated the two germline ends. The CDR3 DNA follows: TGTGCCAGCAGCTTTCTGCCCGATGAAGCTTTCTTT. Translating gives CASSFLPDEAFF. The full variable domain, completed using reference TRBV7-9 and TRBJ1-1, is DTGVSQNPRHKITKRGQNVTFRCDPISEHNRLYWYRQTLGQGPEFLTYFQNEAQLEKSRLLSDRFSAERPKGSFSTLEIQRTEQGDSAMYLCASSFLPDEAFFGQGTRLTVV.

This chain joins TRBV5-4 and TRBJ2-1; D gene ambiguous. Between the trimmed V and J ends, which lost 4 bases and 8 bases, there was a span of 16 bases. The CDR3 is 14 residues long. Looked up from germline, CDR1 is SGHNT and CDR2 is YYREEE (reference sequence). The CDR3 region has the DNA TGTGCCAGCAGCCCCGATAGGGCTCAACATGAGCAGTTCTTC. Protein sequence: CASSPDRAQHEQFF.

The J gene is TRBJ2-1, the V gene TRBV6-5; possibly TRBD2 for D (5 bases). Germline V lookup: CDR1 MNHEY, CDR2 SVGAGI. The CDR3 spans 13 residues. V was trimmed by 0 bases and J by 9 bases, leaving 9 bases between them. DNA for the CDR3: TGTGCCAGCAGTTACTCTAGGGCGGGTGAGCAGTTCTTC. This translates into CASSYSRAGEQFF.

The chain is built from TRBV29-1 and TRBJ2-7; either TRBD1 or TRBD2 may supply D (7 bases each). Trimming pared 6 bases from V and 7 bases from J, leaving 13 bases between. Germline V gives CDR1 SQVTM, CDR2 ANQGSEA. CDR3 length: 11 residues. CDR3 region: CSVGTAGEQYF. The CDR3 DNA sequence: TGCAGCGTGGGGACAGCGGGAGAGCAGTACTTC.

This clonotype has a handful of counts. The chain uses TRBV5-6 and TRBJ2-5; the D gene could be TRBD1 or TRBD2 (5 bases each). Germline lookup yields CDR1 SGHDT and CDR2 YYEEEE. The CDR3 runs to 16 residues. V was pared by 5 bases and J by 4 bases, with 21 bases between. The CDR3 DNA reads as TGTGCCAGCAGTCGCCCCCTTCCCAGGGACGGAGAGACCCAGTACTTC. Its translation is CASSRPLPRDGETQYF.

The gene calls are TRBV7-8 and TRBJ1-5; 9 bases are shared with TRBD1. The CDR3 covers 15 residues. The germline CDR1 and CDR2 sequences are SGHVS and FQNEAQ. V dropped 4 bases and J dropped 4; count of bases not matched to a gene: 5. For the CDR3, the DNA is TGTGCCAGCAGCTGGGACAGGGCAAGGAATCAGCCCCAGCATTTT. Protein sequence: CASSWDRARNQPQHF.

The chain links TRBV2 to TRBJ2-3; 11 nucleotides line up with TRBD2. The CDR3 is 15 residues long. The germline V gene encodes CDR1 SNHLY and CDR2 FYNNEI. V dropped 3 bases and J dropped 2; count of bases not matched to a gene: 1. CDR3 loop: CASSETSGDTDTQYF. CDR3 DNA: TGTGCCAGCAGTGAGACTAGCGGGGACACAGATACGCAGTATTTT. Variable domain in full (rest from reference TRBV2 and TRBJ2-3): EPEVTQTPSHQVTQMGQEVILRCVPISNHLYFYWYRQILGQKVEFLVSFYNNEISEKSEIFDDQFSVERPDGSNFTLKIRSTKLEDSAMYFCASSETSGDTDTQYFGPGTRLTVL.

The rearrangement links TRBV5-4 to TRBJ2-5; TRBD1 or TRBD2 may be the D gene (6 bases each). The germline gives CDR1 SGHNT, CDR2 YYREEE (reference sequence). Trimming took off 4 bases at V and 3 bases at J, with 16 bases between the two ends. The CDR3 totals 15 residues. CDR3 nucleotides: TGTGCCAGCAGCCCAAGGGGGGCCCCTAAAGAGACCCAGTACTTC. This translates into CASSPRGAPKETQYF. The variable domain in full, with the rest retrieved from reference TRBV5-4 and TRBJ2-5, is ETGVTQSPTHLIKTRGQQVTLRCSSQSGHNTVSWYQQALGQGPQFIFQYYREEENGRGNFPPRFSGLQFPNYSSELNVNALELDDSALYLCASSPRGAPKETQYFGPGTRLLVL.

The chain is built from TRBV6-5 and TRBJ1-2; TRBD1 matches at 8 bases. With V trimmed by 6 bases and J by 6 bases, 6 bases remained unmatched. The CDR3 totals 13 residues. Germline CDR1 is MNHEY and CDR2 is SVGAGI. The CDR3 protein is CASSEYRGDGYTF. The CDR3 DNA reads as TGTGCCAGCAGCGAGTACAGGGGGGATGGCTACACCTTC.

The rearrangement joins TRBV12-3 or TRBV12-4 to TRBJ1-5; D is perhaps TRBD1 (6 bases). Trimming removed 6 bases from V and 0 bases from J, with 9 bases in between. This CDR3 has 14 residues. The CDR3 DNA follows: TGTGCCAGCAGGCTCAGGGGTAGCAATCAGCCCCAGCATTTT. Residues: CASRLRGSNQPQHF.

This clonotype was seen only a few times. The chain uses TRBV6-5 and TRBJ2-7; D is perhaps TRBD1 (5 bases). The CDR3 contains 13 residues. Germline V gives CDR1 MNHEY, CDR2 SVGAGI. With 2 bases removed from V and 0 bases from J, the gap between germline ends came to 5 bases. The CDR3 nucleotides are TGTGCCAGCAGTTACGGGGCCTCCTACGAGCAGTACTTC. Amino acids: CASSYGASYEQYF.

The V and J genes are TRBV7-2 and TRBJ2-5; no firm D call. CDR1 is SGHTA and CDR2 is FQGNSA in the germline V gene. V was clipped by 5 bases and J by 5 bases, with 21 bases between them. The CDR3 loop spans 16 amino acids. The CDR3 here is CASSPNPVAARETQYF. CDR3 in DNA: TGTGCCAGCAGCCCAAACCCTGTGGCCGCCCGTGAGACCCAGTACTTC.

The chain recombines TRBV20-1 with TRBJ2-7, with 7 bases aligning to TRBD2. Germline trimming cut 0 bases from V and 2 bases from J; bases unmatched to any gene: 4. From germline, CDR1 is DFQATT and CDR2 SNEGSKA (reference sequence). The CDR3 is 14 amino acids. CDR3: CSARDGLAAYEQYF. The CDR3 DNA follows: TGCAGTGCTAGAGATGGCCTAGCGGCCTACGAGCAGTACTTC.